This entry lists 22 T cell receptor beta chains sequenced from one sample in a study of blood T cell repertoires in COVID-19. Method: immunoSEQ multiplex PCR; TCRdb's copy keeps in-frame clones and lacks some. Of 200,000 to 250,000 clones in the sample, about four fifths were seen once. Sequenced: peripheral blood. Source of these receptors: an elderly woman with COVID-19, enrolled during active disease.

CDR3 nucleotide sequence: TGTGCCAGCAGCCGCGCCACCGGGGAGCTGTTTTTT. It yields the protein CASSRATGELFF. This chain connects TRBV28 to TRBJ2-2; D not certain. The CDR3 covers 12 residues. Per germline, CDR1 MDHEN and CDR2 SYDVKM. Trimming cost V 6 bases and J 4 bases, with 6 bases left between them.

CDR3 residues: CASNPFGDRGANTIYF. For the CDR3, the DNA is TGCGCCAGCAACCCATTCGGAGACAGGGGAGCAAACACCATATATTTT. This chain joins TRBV23-1 and TRBJ1-3; TRBD1 agrees at 8 bases. TRBV23-1 is flagged as an ORF with uncertain function. J was trimmed by 6 bases and V by 7 bases; bases with no gene match: 14. This CDR3 has 16 residues.

The sample holds a few counts of this clone. The chain employs TRBV28 and TRBJ2-5; the D gene is possibly TRBD2 (6 bases). Trimming stripped 4 bases from V and 7 bases from J, with 19 bases between. The V gene's germline CDR1 is MDHEN and CDR2 SYDVKM. The CDR3 spans 15 residues. CDR3: CASSSGLTDVGTQYF. CDR3 coding DNA: TGTGCCAGCAGTTCGGGACTGACGGACGTTGGGACCCAGTACTTC.

The gene calls are TRBV6-5 and TRBJ2-2, with 13 bases matching TRBD2. The CDR3 extends over 15 amino acids. With V trimmed by 6 bases and J by 5 bases, 3 bases remained unmatched. Germline CDR1 is MNHEY and CDR2 is SVGAGI. CDR3 coding DNA: TGTGCCAGCAGCCGGGGACTAGCGGGGACCGGGGAGCTGTTTTTT. It yields the protein CASSRGLAGTGELFF.

The chain couples TRBV4-1 to TRBJ2-2; 7 bases map to TRBD1. V lost 1 base to trimming and J lost 4 bases; unmatched junction nucleotides: 6. The germline gives CDR1 MGHRA, CDR2 YSYEKL. The CDR3 is made up of 16 amino acids. CDR3 protein: CASSQVPGGRTGELFF. DNA for the CDR3: TGCGCCAGCAGCCAAGTACCAGGGGGTCGCACCGGGGAGCTGTTTTTT.

V and J are TRBV5-4 and TRBJ2-7, with 9 bases identical to TRBD2. Germline-derived CDR1 and CDR2 are SGHNT and YYREEE (reference sequence). J lost 1 base, V lost 1 base, and 3 bases had no gene match. The CDR3 has 15 amino acids. Written as DNA, the CDR3 is TGTGCCAGCAGCTTGAAGCGGGAGGCTTCCTACGAGCAGTACTTC. Translated, it gives CASSLKREASYEQYF.

This clone was recorded a few times. The rearrangement uses TRBV5-1 and TRBJ2-3; D is undetermined. V was cut by 1 base and J by 7 bases, with 13 bases left in between. CDR1 and CDR2 from the germline V gene are SGHRS and YFSETQ. CDR3 length: 14 amino acids. CDR3 sequence reads: CASSLPGVPNTQYF. In nucleotides, the CDR3 is TGCGCCAGCAGCTTGCCCGGAGTTCCGAATACGCAGTATTTT.

In DNA, the CDR3 is TGTGCCAGCAGTTCCCTAGCGGGAGGGGTAAATGAGCAGTTCTTC. Amino acid sequence: CASSSLAGGVNEQFF. This rearrangement joins TRBV28 to TRBJ2-1; 12 nucleotides line up with TRBD2. CDR3 length: 15 residues. V dropped 4 bases and J dropped 7; count of bases not matched to a gene: 5. The germline CDR1 and CDR2 sequences are MDHEN and SYDVKM.

The chain links TRBV27 to TRBJ1-1; 8 bases fit TRBD1. The CDR3 extends over 16 amino acids. Trimming at V came to 4 bases and at J to 4 bases, leaving 11 bases not matched to a gene. CDR1 and CDR2 (germline): MNHEY, SMNVEV (reference sequence). The DNA for the CDR3 is TGTGCCAGCAGTTCCGGGTTACTACAGGGGGGCACTGAAGCTTTCTTT. The encoded protein is CASSSGLLQGGTEAFF.

The J gene is TRBJ1-2, the V gene TRBV2; tentative D call: TRBD1 (6 bases). Germline-derived CDR1 and CDR2 are SNHLY and FYNNEI. V gave up 6 bases and J gave up 2 bases, with 10 bases separating them. The CDR3 has 13 residues. CDR3 region: CASRTTGNYGYTF. The CDR3, as DNA: TGTGCCAGCAGGACAACAGGGAACTATGGCTACACCTTC.

V and J are TRBV18 and TRBJ2-7; D is unresolved. Per germline, CDR1 KGHSH and CDR2 LQKENI. The CDR3 is made up of 14 amino acids. V was shortened by 1 base and J by 0 bases, with 7 bases between the two germline ends. The CDR3 sequence: CASSPRAISYEQYF. CDR3 coding DNA: TGTGCCAGCTCACCACGGGCCATCTCCTACGAGCAGTACTTC.

This clone was observed a single time. The chain couples TRBV7-9 to TRBJ2-7; 7 bases are shared with TRBD1. V trimming: 2 bases; J trimming: 7 bases; junction bases outside the gene matches: 8. There are 14 residues in the CDR3. Germline V lookup: CDR1 SEHNR, CDR2 FQNEAQ (reference sequence). The CDR3 DNA is TGTGCCAGCAGCTTATCGGCAGGGGGATTAGAGCAGTACTTC. The encoded protein is CASSLSAGGLEQYF.

This sequence joins TRBV3-1 (or the pseudogene TRBV3-2) and TRBJ1-6; 9 bases match TRBD1. V shed 4 bases and J 6 bases; nucleotides not matched to a gene: 13. Germline lookup yields CDR1 LGHDT and CDR2 YNNKEL (reference sequence). The CDR3 loop spans 18 amino acids. CDR3 nucleotides: TGTGCCAGCAGCCGGGGACAGGGCCCAGGAGGCGGTAATTCACCCCTCCACTTT. Protein product: CASSRGQGPGGGNSPLHF.

The chain links TRBV3-1 (or the pseudogene TRBV3-2) to TRBJ2-3, with D tentatively TRBD2 (6 bases). The CDR3 covers 16 residues. V lost 6 bases to trimming and J lost 7 bases, with 23 bases between them. CDR1 is LGHDT, CDR2 YNNKEL, per germline (reference sequence). The CDR3 reads CASSLGGLHTQNTQYF. DNA for the CDR3: TGTGCCAGCAGTCTCGGGGGACTTCATACACAGAATACGCAGTATTTT.

The rearrangement uses TRBV3-1 (or the pseudogene TRBV3-2) and TRBJ1-1, with a possible D match to TRBD1 (5 bases). This CDR3 spans 11 amino acids. The V gene's germline CDR1 is LGHDT and CDR2 YNNKEL (reference sequence). Trimming shortened V by 8 bases and J by 11 bases, and 15 bases separated the two germline ends. The CDR3 nucleotides are TGTGCCAGCGCGGGGGACGGTGAGGCTTTCTTT. Protein sequence: CASAGDGEAFF.

As for this clone: The junction departs from germline at one end; a sequencing error may be responsible. CDR3 residues: CASSYPDSPAVF. The CDR3 DNA follows: TGTGCCAGCAGTTACCCGGACAGCCCCGCGGTCTTC. The genes are TRBV6-6 and TRBJ2-1, with TRBD1 as a possible D gene (6 bases). Germline-derived CDR1 and CDR2 are MNHNY and SVGAGI (reference sequence). This CDR3 contains 12 residues.

The rearrangement joins TRBV5-1 to TRBJ2-5, with D tentatively TRBD2 (6 bases). Per the germline V gene, CDR1 is SGHRS and CDR2 is YFSETQ. The CDR3 is 14 residues long. Trimming pared 4 bases from V and 0 bases from J, leaving 10 bases between. CDR3: CASSRLGDQETQYF. CDR3 nucleotide sequence: TGCGCCAGCAGCAGACTAGGGGACCAAGAGACCCAGTACTTC.

The rearrangement joins TRBV19 to TRBJ2-7, with TRBD2 matching over 11 bases. The CDR3 is made up of 16 amino acids. CDR1 and CDR2 from the germline V gene are LNHDA and SQIVND (reference sequence). The V gene end was trimmed by 3 bases and the J gene end by 3 bases; junction bases not matched to a gene: 7. CDR3 nucleotide sequence: TGTGCCAGTAGTATTCTCTCGACTAGCGGGATCTACGAGCAGTACTTC. Protein product: CASSILSTSGIYEQYF.

The gene calls are TRBV18 and TRBJ2-5, with a possible D match to TRBD2 (7 bases). Germline-derived CDR1 and CDR2 are KGHSH and LQKENI. V lost 6 bases, J lost 2 bases, and 16 bases lay in between. The CDR3 is 15 amino acids. The CDR3 nucleotides read TGTGCCAGCTCGGATTGGGGGGGGCCGCAAGAGACCCAGTACTTC. Its protein product is CASSDWGGPQETQYF.

The chain employs TRBV2 and TRBJ2-7; TRBD1 is a possible D gene (6 bases). Trimming removed 8 bases at V and 10 bases at J, with 15 bases between. This CDR3 is built from 11 residues. Germline V CDR1 and CDR2: SNHLY, FYNNEI. CDR3 DNA: TGTGCCAGCGGGACGAAGGACAGCCAGTACTTC. It translates to CASGTKDSQYF.

The sample holds a few counts of this clone. This chain uses TRBV6-1 with TRBJ1-2; the D is unclear. This CDR3 is built from 14 residues. CDR1 is MNHNS, CDR2 SASEGT, per germline. V lost 2 bases and J 5 bases, leaving 12 bases between the germline ends. The CDR3 is CASSESFGPYGYTF. The CDR3 bases are TGTGCCAGCAGTGAATCTTTTGGCCCTTATGGCTACACCTTC.

DNA of the CDR3: TGTGCCAGCAGCTCCGGGACAGGGGCCAATGAGCAGTTCTTC. Translation: CASSSGTGANEQFF. This chain uses TRBV7-3 with TRBJ2-1; TRBD1 matches at 10 bases. CDR3 size: 14 residues. V gave up 4 bases and J gave up 6 bases; unmatched junction bases: 3. CDR1 is SGHTA, CDR2 FQGTGA, per germline.